The following is a T cell receptor (beta chain) sequence with its context. The antigen remains unidentified. Each PCR replicate from the sorted subsets contained about 200 ng DNA, which is about 30,000 T cell genomes. Method: immunoSEQ multiplex PCR; TCRdb's copy keeps in-frame clones and lacks some. The table records about 690,000 clones, around 91% of them present only once. Germline values: CDR1 SGHDT, CDR2 YYEEEE. This CDR3 is 13 amino acids long. The V gene lost 3 bases and the J gene lost 10 bases, with 14 bases spanning the gap. The data originate from a study of shared clonotypes between healthy human individuals. General observations from the study: Memory subsets had estimated richness that was generally smaller than that of naive subsets.

This chain joins TRBV5-6 and TRBJ2-1, with a tentative D call TRBD1 (6 bases). The source material was memory CD8+ T cells from PBMCs. Subset reported: CD45RO+ cells pooled with CCR7-negative TemRA cells. The receptor was isolated from a man between 18 and 35 years old in good health. Some clones in this sample may be carry-over from other donors' samples. This CDR3 reads CASSWGPAIEQFF. The CDR3 coding sequence is TGTGCCAGCAGCTGGGGGCCCGCAATAGAGCAGTTCTTC. The full variable domain, its missing parts supplied by reference TRBV5-6 and TRBJ2-1, is DAGVTQSPTHLIKTRGQQVTLRCSPKSGHDTVSWYQQALGQGPQFIFQYYEEEERQRGNFPDRFSGHQFPNYSSELNVNALLLGDSALYLCASSWGPAIEQFFGPGTRLTVL.